This T cell receptor (beta chain) derives from a study of CD8+CD57+ T cells in acquired aplastic anemia. Study as a whole: The mean DNA yield obtained from sorted CD4+ and CD8+ cells came to approximately 3 ug. Study-level points and caveats: No significant difference in CD8+ Simpson's diversity was found between patients and controls.

Previously, flow cytometry had revealed CD8+CD57+ cell expansion in the patients chosen for sequencing. Patients had undergone no therapy by the time their blood was sampled. Genomic DNA templated the TCR beta VDJ and CDR3 profiling. TCRdb used MiXCR to reprocess the reads, holding one entry per CDR3 protein. The sample lists about 180,000 distinct CDR3 sequences; 50% to 65% were seen once. As concerns this clonotype: The antigen is not known.

Sequencing used sorted CD4+, CD8+, or CD8+CD57+ T cells (not recorded which) from PBMCs. This TCR came from a human donor with aplastic anemia.

CDR3 DNA sequence: TGTGCCAGCAGCTTGGCCCGGGGACTGATGAACACTGAAGCTTTCTTT. It specifies CASSLARGLMNTEAFF. The J gene is TRBJ1-1, the V gene TRBV2, with D possibly TRBD1 on 5 matching bases. This CDR3 comprises 16 residues. Looked up from germline, CDR1 is SNHLY and CDR2 is FYNNEI. The V end lost 6 bases, the J end lost 0 bases, and 17 bases lay between the germline ends.